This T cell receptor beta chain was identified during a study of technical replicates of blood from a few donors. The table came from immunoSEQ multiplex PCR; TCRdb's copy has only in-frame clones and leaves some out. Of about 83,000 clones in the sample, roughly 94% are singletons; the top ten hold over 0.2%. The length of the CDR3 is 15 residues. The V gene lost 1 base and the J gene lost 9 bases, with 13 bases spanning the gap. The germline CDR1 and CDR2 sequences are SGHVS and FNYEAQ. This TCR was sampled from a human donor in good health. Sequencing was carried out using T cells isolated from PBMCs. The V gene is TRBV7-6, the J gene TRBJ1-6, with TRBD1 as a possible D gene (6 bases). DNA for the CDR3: TGTGCCAGCAGCTTAGAGGCAGGGGATGCTTCACCCCTCCACTTT. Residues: CASSLEAGDASPLHF.